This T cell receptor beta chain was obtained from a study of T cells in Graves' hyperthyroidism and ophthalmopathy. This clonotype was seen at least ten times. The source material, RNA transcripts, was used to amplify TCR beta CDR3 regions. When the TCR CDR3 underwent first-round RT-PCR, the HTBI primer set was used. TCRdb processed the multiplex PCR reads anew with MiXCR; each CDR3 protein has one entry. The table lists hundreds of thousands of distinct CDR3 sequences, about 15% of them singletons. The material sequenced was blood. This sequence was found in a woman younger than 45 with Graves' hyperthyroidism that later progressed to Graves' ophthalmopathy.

The CDR3 region has the DNA TGTGCCAGTAGTACCGAGGAAATGAACACTGAAGCTTTCTTT. This gives the protein CASSTEEMNTEAFF. The chain links TRBV19 to TRBJ1-1; D unresolved. CDR3 length: 14 residues. V was cut by 4 bases and J by 0 bases, with 9 bases left in between. Germline values: CDR1 LNHDA, CDR2 SQIVND (reference sequence). Combining the CDR3 with reference TRBV19 and TRBJ1-1 gives the whole variable domain DGGITQSPKYLFRKEGQNVTLSCEQNLNHDAMYWYRQDPGQGLRLIYYSQIVNDFQKGDIAEGYSVSREKKESFPLTVTSAQKNPTAFYLCASSTEEMNTEAFFGQGTRLTVV.